The text below deals with one T cell receptor (beta chain). What it binds is not known. The PCR employed 60 Vbeta primers together with 13 Jbeta primers. Generated by immunoSEQ multiplex PCR, the TCRdb table keeps only in-frame clones and is missing some. The data show 150,000 to 200,000 clones, about 75% seen once. This specimen comes from a study of cytomegalovirus exposure and HLA in healthy donors. Findings and limits, study-wide: Several of the most significant clusters appeared, in a later analysis, to be linked to common viral pathogens.

Per germline, CDR1 MDHEN and CDR2 SYDVKM. V was trimmed by 6 bases and J by 1 base, leaving 13 bases between them. This CDR3 is 14 amino acids long. The rearrangement joins TRBV28 to TRBJ2-7, with D possibly being TRBD1 (6 bases). The sequence derives from a male donor in good health and CMV-seronegative. Sequencing used PBMCs. CDR3 DNA sequence: TGTGCCAGCAGATTCAACAGGGATTCCTACGAGCAGTACTTC. Translating gives CASRFNRDSYEQYF.